This TCR beta chain was sequenced during a study of high-grade serous ovarian cancer treatment subgroups. Sequencing was performed with immunoSEQ multiplex PCR; in TCRdb, only in-frame clones are kept and a portion is missing. The data contain 3,600 or so clones, 68% of them singletons. The sample holds one count of this clone. Tumor samples were obtained before definitive surgery or chemotherapy. V dropped 4 bases and J dropped 5 bases, with 15 bases sitting between them. The germline CDR1 and CDR2 sequences are SGHNT and YYREEE (reference sequence). The CDR3 covers 14 residues. This TCR came from a human donor with high-grade serous ovarian cancer. Input material: tumor tissue. The chain links TRBV5-4 to TRBJ1-1; D gene ambiguous. CDR3 coding DNA: TGTGCCAGCAGCCCGGCCGTTCCGGATACTGAAGCTTTCTTT. The encoded protein is CASSPAVPDTEAFF.